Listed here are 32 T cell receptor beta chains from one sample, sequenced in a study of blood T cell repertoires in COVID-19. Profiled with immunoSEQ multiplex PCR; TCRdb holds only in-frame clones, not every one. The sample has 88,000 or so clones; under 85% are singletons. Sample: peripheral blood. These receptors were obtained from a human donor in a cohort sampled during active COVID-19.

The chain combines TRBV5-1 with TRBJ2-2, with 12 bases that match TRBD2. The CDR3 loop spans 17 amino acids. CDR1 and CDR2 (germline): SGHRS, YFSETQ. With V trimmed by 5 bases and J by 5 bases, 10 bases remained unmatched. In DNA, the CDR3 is TGCGCCAGCAGGGAAGCCGGGACTAGCGGGTGGACCGGGGAGCTGTTTTTT. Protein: CASREAGTSGWTGELFF.

The CDR3 coding sequence is TGCAGCGCCGGACAGGGGGCAGATCAGCCCCAGCATTTT. Protein: CSAGQGADQPQHF. This rearrangement joins TRBV29-1 to TRBJ1-5; 11 positions agree with TRBD1. Trimming removed 7 bases from V and 5 bases from J; junction bases left unmatched: 4. Germline-derived CDR1 and CDR2 are SQVTM and ANQGSEA. The CDR3 sequence is 13 residues long.

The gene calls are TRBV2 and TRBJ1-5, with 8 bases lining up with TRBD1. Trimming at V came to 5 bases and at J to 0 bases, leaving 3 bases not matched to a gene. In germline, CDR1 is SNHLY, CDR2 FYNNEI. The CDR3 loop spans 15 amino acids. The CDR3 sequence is CASSTDRGSNQPQHF. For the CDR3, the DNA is TGTGCCAGCAGTACCGACAGGGGTAGCAATCAGCCCCAGCATTTT.

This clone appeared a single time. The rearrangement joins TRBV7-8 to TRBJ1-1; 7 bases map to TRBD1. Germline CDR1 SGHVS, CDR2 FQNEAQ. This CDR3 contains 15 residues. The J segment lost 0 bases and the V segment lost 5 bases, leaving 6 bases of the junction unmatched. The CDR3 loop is CASSMLGQMNTEAFF. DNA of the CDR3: TGTGCCAGCAGCATGTTGGGACAGATGAACACTGAAGCTTTCTTT.

CDR3 coding DNA: TGTGCCAGCAGCCTCCCGGGCAGACAGGGTGTGGTTCCCTACGAGCAGTACTTC. It encodes CASSLPGRQGVVPYEQYF. This chain joins TRBV11-2 and TRBJ2-7; 7 nucleotides match TRBD1. The CDR3 runs to 18 residues. V lost 5 bases and J lost 2; bases outside the gene matches: 18. Germline loops: CDR1 SGHAT, CDR2 FQNNGV.

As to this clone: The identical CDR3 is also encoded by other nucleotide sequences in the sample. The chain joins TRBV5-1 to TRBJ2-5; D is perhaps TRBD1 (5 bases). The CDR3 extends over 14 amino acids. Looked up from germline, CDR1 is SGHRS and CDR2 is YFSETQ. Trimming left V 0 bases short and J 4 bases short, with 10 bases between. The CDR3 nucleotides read TGCGCCAGCAGCTTGGCCGGGCAGGGAGAGACCCAGTACTTC. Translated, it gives CASSLAGQGETQYF.

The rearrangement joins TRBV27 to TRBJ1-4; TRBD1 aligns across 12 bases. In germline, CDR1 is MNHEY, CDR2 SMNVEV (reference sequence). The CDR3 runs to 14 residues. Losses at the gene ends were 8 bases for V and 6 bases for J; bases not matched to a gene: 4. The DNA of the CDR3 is TGTGCCAGCGGGACAGGGGGCGGAGATGAAAAACTGTTTTTT. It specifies CASGTGGGDEKLFF.

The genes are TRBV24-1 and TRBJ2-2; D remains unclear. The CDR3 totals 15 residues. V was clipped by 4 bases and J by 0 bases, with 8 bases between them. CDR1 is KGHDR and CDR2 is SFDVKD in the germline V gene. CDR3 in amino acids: CATSEWAANTGELFF. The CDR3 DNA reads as TGTGCCACCAGTGAGTGGGCAGCGAACACCGGGGAGCTGTTTTTT.

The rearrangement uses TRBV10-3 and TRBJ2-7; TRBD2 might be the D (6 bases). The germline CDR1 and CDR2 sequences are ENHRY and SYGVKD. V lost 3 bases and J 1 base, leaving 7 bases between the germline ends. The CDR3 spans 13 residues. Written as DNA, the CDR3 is TGTGCCATCAGTGACGGGACTTCCTACGAGCAGTACTTC. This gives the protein CAISDGTSYEQYF.

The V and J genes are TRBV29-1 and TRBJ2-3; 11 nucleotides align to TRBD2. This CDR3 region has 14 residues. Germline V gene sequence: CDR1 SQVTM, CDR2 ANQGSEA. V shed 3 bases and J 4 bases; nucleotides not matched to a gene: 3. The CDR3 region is CSVEASGRPDTQYF. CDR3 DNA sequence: TGCAGCGTTGAGGCTAGCGGGAGGCCAGATACGCAGTATTTT.

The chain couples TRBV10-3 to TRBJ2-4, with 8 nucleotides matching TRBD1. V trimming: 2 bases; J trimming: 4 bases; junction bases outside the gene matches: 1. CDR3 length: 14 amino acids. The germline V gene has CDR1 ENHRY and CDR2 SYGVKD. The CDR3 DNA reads TGTGCCATCAGTGAGGGACAGGGTAAAAACATTCAGTACTTC. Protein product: CAISEGQGKNIQYF.

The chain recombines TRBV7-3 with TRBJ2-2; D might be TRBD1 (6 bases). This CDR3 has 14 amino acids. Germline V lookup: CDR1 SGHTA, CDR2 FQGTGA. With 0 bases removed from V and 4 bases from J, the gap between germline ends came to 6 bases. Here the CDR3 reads CASSLTRGTGELFF. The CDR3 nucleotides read TGTGCCAGCAGCTTAACCAGGGGCACCGGGGAGCTGTTTTTT.

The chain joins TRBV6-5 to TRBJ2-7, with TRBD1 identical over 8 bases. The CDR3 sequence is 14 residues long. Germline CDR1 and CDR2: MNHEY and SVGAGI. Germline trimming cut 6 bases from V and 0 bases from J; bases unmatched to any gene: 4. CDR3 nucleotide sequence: TGTGCCAGCAGAGATGACAGGGGCTCCTACGAGCAGTACTTC. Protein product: CASRDDRGSYEQYF.

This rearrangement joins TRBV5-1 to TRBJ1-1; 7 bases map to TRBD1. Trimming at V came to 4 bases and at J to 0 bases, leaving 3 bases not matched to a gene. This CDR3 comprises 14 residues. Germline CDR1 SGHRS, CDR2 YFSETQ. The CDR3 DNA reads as TGCGCCAGCAGCGGGGGGACAGTGAACACTGAAGCTTTCTTT. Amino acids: CASSGGTVNTEAFF.

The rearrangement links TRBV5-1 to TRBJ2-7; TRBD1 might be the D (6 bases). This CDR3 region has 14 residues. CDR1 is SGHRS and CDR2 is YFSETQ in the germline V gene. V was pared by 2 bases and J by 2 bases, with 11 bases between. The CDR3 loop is CASSLLDRTYEQYF. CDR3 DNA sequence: TGCGCCAGCAGCTTACTAGACAGGACCTACGAGCAGTACTTC.

The CDR3 here is CASSFAGRAQHF. The DNA for the CDR3 is TGTGCCAGCAGCTTCGCAGGAAGAGCCCAGCATTTT. This chain joins TRBV11-3 and TRBJ1-5; no definite D call. Germline V CDR1 and CDR2: SGHNT, YENEEA. Trimming cost V 3 bases and J 11 bases, with 11 bases left between them. This CDR3 is 12 amino acids long.

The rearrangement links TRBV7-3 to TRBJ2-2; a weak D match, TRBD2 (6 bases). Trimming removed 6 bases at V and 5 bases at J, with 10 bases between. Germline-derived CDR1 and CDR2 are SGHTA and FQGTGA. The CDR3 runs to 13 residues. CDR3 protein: CASSRLGTGELFF. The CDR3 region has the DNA TGTGCCAGCAGTCGACTAGGGACCGGGGAGCTGTTTTTT. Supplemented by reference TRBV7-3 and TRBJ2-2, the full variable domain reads GAGVSQTPSNKVTEKGKYVELRCDPISGHTALYWYRQSLGQGPEFLIYFQGTGAADDSGLPNDRFFAVRPEGSVSTLKIQRTERGDSAVYLCASSRLGTGELFFGEGSRLTVL.

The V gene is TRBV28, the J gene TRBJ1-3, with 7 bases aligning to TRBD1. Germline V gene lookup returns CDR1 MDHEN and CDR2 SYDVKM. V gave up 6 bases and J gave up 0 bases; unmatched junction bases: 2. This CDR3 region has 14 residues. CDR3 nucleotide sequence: TGTGCCAGCAGGGGGACAGTCTCTGGAAACACCATATATTTT. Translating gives CASRGTVSGNTIYF.

The DNA for the CDR3 is TGTGCCAGCAGCCGGACAGGGGAAAATCAGCCCCAGCATTTT. The encoded protein is CASSRTGENQPQHF. The chain has TRBV3-1 (or the pseudogene TRBV3-2) and TRBJ1-5; TRBD1 agrees at 9 bases. V shed 4 bases and J 4 bases; nucleotides not matched to a gene: 2. The CDR3 consists of 14 residues. Germline CDR1 reads LGHDT; CDR2 reads YNNKEL (reference sequence).

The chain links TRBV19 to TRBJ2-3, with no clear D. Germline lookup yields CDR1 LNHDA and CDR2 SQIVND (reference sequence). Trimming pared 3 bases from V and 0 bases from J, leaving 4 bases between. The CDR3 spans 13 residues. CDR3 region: CASSIPSTDTQYF. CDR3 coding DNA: TGTGCCAGTAGTATCCCTAGCACAGATACGCAGTATTTT. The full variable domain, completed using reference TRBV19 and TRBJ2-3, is DGGITQSPKYLFRKEGQNVTLSCEQNLNHDAMYWYRQDPGQGLRLIYYSQIVNDFQKGDIAEGYSVSREKKESFPLTVTSAQKNPTAFYLCASSIPSTDTQYFGPGTRLTVL.

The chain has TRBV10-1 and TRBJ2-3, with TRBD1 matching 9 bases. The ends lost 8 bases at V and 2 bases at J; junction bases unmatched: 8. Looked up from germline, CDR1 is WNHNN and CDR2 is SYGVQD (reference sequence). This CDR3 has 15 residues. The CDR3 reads CASLGQGLFTDTQYF. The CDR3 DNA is TGCGCCAGCCTCGGACAGGGGCTATTCACAGATACGCAGTATTTT.

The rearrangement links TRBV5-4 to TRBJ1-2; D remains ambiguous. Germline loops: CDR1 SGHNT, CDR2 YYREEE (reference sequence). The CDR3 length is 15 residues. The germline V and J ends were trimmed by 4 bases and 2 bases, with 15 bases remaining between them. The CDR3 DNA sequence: TGTGCCAGCAGCCCCCGGAGAGGAATAAACTATGGCTACACCTTC. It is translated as CASSPRRGINYGYTF.

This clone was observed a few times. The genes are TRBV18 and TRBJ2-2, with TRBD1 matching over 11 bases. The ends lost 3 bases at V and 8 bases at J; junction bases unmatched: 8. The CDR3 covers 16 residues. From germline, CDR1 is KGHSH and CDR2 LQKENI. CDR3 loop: CASSPSGTGGSGELFF. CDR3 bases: TGTGCCAGCTCACCCTCCGGGACAGGGGGATCTGGGGAGCTGTTTTTT.

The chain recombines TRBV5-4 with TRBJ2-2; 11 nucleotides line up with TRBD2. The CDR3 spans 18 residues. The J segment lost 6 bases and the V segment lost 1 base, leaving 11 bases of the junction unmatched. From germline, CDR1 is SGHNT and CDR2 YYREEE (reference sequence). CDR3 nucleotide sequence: TGTGCCAGCAGCTTGCTGGGTAGCGGGAGGGCTCTGGCCGGGGAGCTGTTTTTT. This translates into CASSLLGSGRALAGELFF.

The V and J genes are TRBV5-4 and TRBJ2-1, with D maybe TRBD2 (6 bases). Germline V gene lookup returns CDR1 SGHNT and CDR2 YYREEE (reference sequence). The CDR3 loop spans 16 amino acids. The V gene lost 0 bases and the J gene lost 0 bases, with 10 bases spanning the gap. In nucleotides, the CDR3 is TGTGCCAGCAGCTTGGAGCGGGCGAGCTCCTACAATGAGCAGTTCTTC. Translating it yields CASSLERASSYNEQFF.

CDR3 residues: CASSLADGRVYNEQFF. The CDR3 bases are TGTGCCAGCAGCTTGGCGGACGGGAGGGTCTACAATGAGCAGTTCTTC. This chain joins TRBV5-4 and TRBJ2-1; 8 bases align to TRBD2. Germline trimming cut 0 bases from V and 3 bases from J; bases unmatched to any gene: 5. This CDR3 spans 16 amino acids. Germline V gene data show CDR1 as SGHNT and CDR2 as YYREEE (reference sequence).

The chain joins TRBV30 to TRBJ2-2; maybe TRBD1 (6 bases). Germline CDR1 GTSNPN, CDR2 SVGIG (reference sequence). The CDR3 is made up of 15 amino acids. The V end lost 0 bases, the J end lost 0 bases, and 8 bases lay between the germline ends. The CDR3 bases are TGTGCCTGGAGTGTACAGGGCTCGAACACCGGGGAGCTGTTTTTT. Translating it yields CAWSVQGSNTGELFF.

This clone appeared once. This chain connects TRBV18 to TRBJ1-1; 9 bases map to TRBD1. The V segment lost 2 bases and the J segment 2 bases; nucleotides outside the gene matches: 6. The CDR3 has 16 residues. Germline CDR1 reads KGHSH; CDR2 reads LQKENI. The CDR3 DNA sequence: TGTGCCAGCTCACCAAGGAGGACAGGGGAAAACACTGAAGCTTTCTTT. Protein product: CASSPRRTGENTEAFF.

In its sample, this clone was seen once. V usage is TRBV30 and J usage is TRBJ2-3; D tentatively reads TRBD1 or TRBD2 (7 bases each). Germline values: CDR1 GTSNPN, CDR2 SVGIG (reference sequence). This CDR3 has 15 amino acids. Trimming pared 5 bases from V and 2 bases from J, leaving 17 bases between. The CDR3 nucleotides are TGTGCCTGGGGGAGGGGGCAGGAGGCCACAGATACGCAGTATTTT. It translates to CAWGRGQEATDTQYF.

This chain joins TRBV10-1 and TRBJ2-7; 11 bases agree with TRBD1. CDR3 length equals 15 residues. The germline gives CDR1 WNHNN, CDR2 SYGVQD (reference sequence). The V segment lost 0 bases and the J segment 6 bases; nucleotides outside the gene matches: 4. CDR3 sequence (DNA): TGCGCCAGCAGTGAGTCCGGGACAGGGGGTCTCGAGCAGTACTTC. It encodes CASSESGTGGLEQYF.

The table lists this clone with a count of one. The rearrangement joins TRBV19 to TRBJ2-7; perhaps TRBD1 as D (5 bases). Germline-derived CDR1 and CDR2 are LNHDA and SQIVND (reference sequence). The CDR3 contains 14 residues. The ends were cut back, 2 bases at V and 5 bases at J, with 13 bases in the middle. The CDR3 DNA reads TGTGCCAGTAGTATAATAGGGGCGCGGAACGAGCAGTACTTC. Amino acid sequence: CASSIIGARNEQYF.

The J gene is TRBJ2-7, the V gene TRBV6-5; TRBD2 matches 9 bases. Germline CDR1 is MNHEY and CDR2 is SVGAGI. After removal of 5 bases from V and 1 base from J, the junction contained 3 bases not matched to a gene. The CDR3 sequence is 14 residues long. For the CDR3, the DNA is TGTGCCAGCAGTCCTAGCGGGGAGTCCTACGAGCAGTACTTC. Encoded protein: CASSPSGESYEQYF.